The 17 T cell receptor beta chains reported below all come from one sample, sequenced in a study of Graves' ophthalmopathy and Graves' hyperthyroidism. Scientists amplified the TCR beta CDR3 regions from RNA transcripts. First-round RT-PCR relied on HTBI primers, and a second-round multiplex PCR came next. TCRdb re-called the multiplex PCR reads with MiXCR, one entry per CDR3 protein. The sample carries about 550,000 distinct CDR3 sequences, less than 40% recorded once. The sample taken for sequencing was peripheral blood or thyroid tissue (not recorded which). Source of these receptors: an adult man with Graves' hyperthyroidism.

This clonotype was recorded at least ten times. V is TRBV19 and J is TRBJ1-2; possible D gene TRBD1, 6 bases. V was shortened by 4 bases and J by 2 bases, with 20 bases between the two germline ends. The germline V gene encodes CDR1 LNHDA and CDR2 SQIVND (reference sequence). The CDR3 totals 17 residues. The chain's CDR3 is CASSTDRSSVENYGYTF. CDR3 sequence (DNA): TGTGCCAGTAGTACAGACAGGTCCAGCGTCGAAAACTATGGCTACACCTTC.

The chain carries TRBV2 and TRBJ2-7; 11 positions match TRBD2. The end of the DNA is better explained by TRBJ2-5, so the J call may be wrong. Looked up from germline, CDR1 is SNHLY and CDR2 is FYNNEI. This CDR3 region has 15 residues. The CDR3, as DNA: TGTGCCAGCAGTGAGCTAGCGGGGGGCACGAAGACCCAGTACTTC. Its protein is CASSELAGGTKTQYF.

This clonotype was counted at least ten times. The chain joins TRBV6-2 or TRBV6-3 to TRBJ2-2, with 7 bases that match TRBD2. Trimming cost V 7 bases and J 5 bases; bases outside gene matches: 13. The CDR3 totals 16 residues. Germline CDR1 reads MNHEY; CDR2 reads SVGEGT. The CDR3 spells CASKARGGRGTGELFF. Written as DNA, the CDR3 is TGTGCCAGCAAGGCCCGCGGCGGGAGAGGTACCGGGGAGCTGTTTTTT.

CDR3 nucleotides: TGCAGTGCCGCGGGAGGGCCCTCCTACGAGCAGTACTTC. It yields the protein CSAAGGPSYEQYF. The chain joins TRBV20-1 to TRBJ2-7, with 9 bases matching TRBD2. Germline CDR1 reads DFQATT; CDR2 reads SNEGSKA (reference sequence). This CDR3 is 13 amino acids long. After removal of 6 bases from V and 0 bases from J, the junction contained 3 bases not matched to a gene.

The chain uses TRBV19 and TRBJ2-5; a possible D gene is TRBD2 (5 bases). V was clipped by 7 bases and J by 9 bases, with 18 bases between them. Germline lookup yields CDR1 LNHDA and CDR2 SQIVND (reference sequence). The CDR3 covers 13 residues. The chain's CDR3 is CASTGGGNQPQYF. The CDR3 DNA reads as TGTGCCAGTACCGGAGGCGGCAATCAGCCCCAGTACTTC.

The genes are TRBV5-5 and TRBJ1-3; D not certain. Germline CDR1 SGHKS, CDR2 YYEKEE (reference sequence). V lost 2 bases and J 0 bases, leaving 12 bases between the germline ends. The CDR3 length is 16 residues. Written as DNA, the CDR3 is TGTGCCAGCAGCTTTGAGCTTGGGATCTCTGGAAACACCATATATTTT. This translates into CASSFELGISGNTIYF. Full variable domain (outside the CDR3, taken from reference TRBV5-5 and TRBJ1-3): DAGVTQSPTHLIKTRGQQVTLRCSPISGHKSVSWYQQVLGQGPQFIFQYYEKEERGRGNFPDRFSARQFPNYSSELNVNALLLGDSALYLCASSFELGISGNTIYFGEGSWLTVV.

Turning to this clonotype: Being one base from a much bigger clone, this may be a read error. J is TRBJ1-5 and V is TRBV19; 8 nucleotides match TRBD1. Trimming at V came to 5 bases and at J to 7 bases, leaving 10 bases not matched to a gene. Germline V gene data show CDR1 as LNHDA and CDR2 as SQIVND (reference sequence). This CDR3 comprises 15 residues. The CDR3 nucleotides are TGTGCCAGTAGTGGAGCAGGGGGCGCGGGACAGCCCCAGCATTTT. Translated: CASSGAGGAGQPQHF.

V is TRBV2 and J is TRBJ2-4, with D possibly matching TRBD1 (6 bases). Trimming removed 4 bases at V and 0 bases at J, with 10 bases between. The germline gives CDR1 SNHLY, CDR2 FYNNEI. The CDR3 totals 15 residues. CDR3 loop: CASSAQGVAKNIQYF. CDR3 DNA: TGTGCCAGCAGTGCACAGGGAGTAGCCAAAAACATTCAGTACTTC.

This clonotype was observed many times. The CDR3 coding sequence is TGTGCCACCCGTAGGGGAACTGAAGCTTTCTTT. Amino acid sequence: CATRRGTEAFF. The chain carries TRBV24-1 and TRBJ1-1; weak D call: TRBD1 (5 bases). The CDR3 is made up of 11 amino acids. Trimming stripped 9 bases from V and 5 bases from J, with 9 bases between. Germline CDR1 is KGHDR and CDR2 is SFDVKD.

This clonotype was counted between two and nine times. The rearrangement links TRBV13 to TRBJ2-5; TRBD2 agrees at 7 bases. Germline assignment: CDR1 PRHDT and CDR2 FYEKMQ (reference sequence). The trim removed 8 bases at V and 2 bases at J, leaving 20 bases unmatched. CDR3 length equals 18 residues. In DNA, the CDR3 is TGTGCCAGCTCGGGGGACTACGCGGGAAAGGGTGGTCAAGAGACCCAGTACTTC. Translating gives CASSGDYAGKGGQETQYF.

This chain connects TRBV29-1 to TRBJ2-5, with TRBD1 matching over 10 bases. The CDR3 totals 14 residues. In germline, CDR1 is SQVTM, CDR2 ANQGSEA. V dropped 6 bases and J dropped 4; count of bases not matched to a gene: 8. The CDR3 nucleotides are TGCAGCGTAGACAGGGGGCGCGGGTTAGAGACCCAGTACTTC. Its translation is CSVDRGRGLETQYF.

The genes are TRBV9 and TRBJ2-5, with D possibly TRBD2 on 7 matching bases. Trimming removed 1 base from V and 0 bases from J, with 16 bases in between. The CDR3 runs 17 residues. Germline CDR1 is SGDLS and CDR2 is YYNGEE. CDR3 residues: CASSVSGGGLDQETQYF. The CDR3 nucleotides are TGTGCCAGCAGCGTAAGTGGGGGGGGCCTTGACCAAGAGACCCAGTACTTC.

This clonotype was found a few times. The chain carries TRBV5-4 and TRBJ2-5; 12 bases fit TRBD2. V dropped 2 bases and J dropped 4; count of bases not matched to a gene: 3. CDR1 is SGHNT, CDR2 YYREEE, per germline (reference sequence). The CDR3 runs 15 residues. CDR3 amino acids: CASSFGGLAGETQYF. CDR3 coding DNA: TGTGCCAGCAGCTTTGGGGGACTAGCGGGAGAGACCCAGTACTTC.

For this clonotype: Since a much larger clone is just one base distant, this may be a read error. This chain links TRBV7-8 with TRBJ2-2; D remains unclear. V lost 2 bases to trimming and J lost 3 bases, with 7 bases between them. The CDR3 extends over 14 amino acids. The germline CDR1 and CDR2 sequences are SGHVS and FQNEAQ. The CDR3 bases are TGTGCCAGCAGCTTAACTATCGACACCGGGGAGCTGTTTTTT. Protein sequence: CASSLTIDTGELFF.

The CDR3 nucleotides read TGTGCCTGGGGCGAAGGATACTCTGGAAACACCATATATTTT. Translated: CAWGEGYSGNTIYF. The chain links TRBV30 to TRBJ1-3; D is unresolved. Per the germline V gene, CDR1 is GTSNPN and CDR2 is SVGIG (reference sequence). V was trimmed by 5 bases and J by 0 bases, leaving 11 bases between them. CDR3 length equals 14 residues.

The chain employs TRBV29-1 and TRBJ2-2; TRBD1 matches at 7 bases. The length of the CDR3 is 13 residues. CDR1 is SQVTM, CDR2 ANQGSEA, per germline. Losses at the gene ends were 8 bases for V and 6 bases for J; bases not matched to a gene: 9. The DNA for the CDR3 is TGCAGCTCCCTGACAGGGTTGGCCGGGGAGCTGTTTTTT. Translating it yields CSSLTGLAGELFF.

The chain has TRBV24-1 and TRBJ2-6; D is ambiguous. The V and J ends lost 1 base and 0 bases respectively, with 15 bases between them. The V gene's germline CDR1 is KGHDR and CDR2 SFDVKD. CDR3 length: 19 amino acids. The CDR3 sequence: CATSDLHRGDLSGANVLTF. The CDR3, as DNA: TGTGCCACCAGTGATTTACACCGCGGCGACCTCTCTGGGGCCAACGTCCTGACTTTC.